Sequencing of this T cell receptor (beta chain) was carried out in a study of T cell repertoires in cytomegalovirus infection (dated by TCRdb to between 2017 and 2020). For the study in its entirety: Peptide stimulations targeted recently identified HLA-C-restricted CMV epitopes, whose presentation resists viral immunomodulation, together with well-studied HLA-B-restricted epitopes. Because public TCR beta signatures pointed to carriage of CMV infection together with the matching HLA type, the HLA type of each donor mattered for the analysis.

Points on this clonotype: Its antigen specificity is not known. Per-base quality was not reported, and no clone a single base away is much larger than it.

Via the germline V gene, CDR1 is MNHEY and CDR2 SVGAGI. The V and J ends are trimmed by 0 bases and 14 bases, leaving 17 bases between them. Counted from cysteine to phenylalanine, this CDR3 has 15 amino acids. The entry retains the CDR3 DNA only, 45 bases that are in frame from base 1. Findings and caveats that apply to the study as a whole: The ex vivo response was dominated by HLA-C-restricted CMV-specific TCR beta clonotypes, which also provided the single most frequent clonotype in two of eight donors. In both this cohort and an independent cohort of 352 donors, the cumulative frequency of public TCR beta family members distinguished carriers of CMV infection plus the relevant HLA type.

For sequencing, an Illumina HiSeq 1500 was employed. TCRdb cleaned the public reads at Q25 with fastp, built clones with MiXCR and kept in-frame beta chains. When rows share a CDR3 protein, they turn into one entry using the most common DNA and genes. The sample table lists about 500,000 distinct CDR3 sequences, about 33% of them with a count of one. The ten most abundant clones make up roughly 15% of the sample. The sample's treatment or condition label is to be understood as: in vitro stimulation with specific CMV peptide epitopes to enrich CMV-specific T cells. The clonotype was recovered from a human donor in good health (CMV status not recorded). Some clones in this sample may be carry-over from other donors' samples. Sequenced material: cultured PBMCs, taken from culture after CMV antigen stimulation. In this chain, TRBV6-5 is recombined with TRBJ1-6; the D gene is perhaps TRBD1, from 5 matching bases. The CDR3 sequence is CASSYSSNQKGALHF. The nucleotide sequence reads as follows: TGTGCCAGCAGTTACTCGTCAAACCAAAAAGGGGCCCTCCACTTT.